This T cell receptor (beta chain) was found in a study of shared clonotypes between healthy human individuals. Study-level findings and limits: The authors sampled blood alone, and tissue repertoires likely differ. Larger estimated richness was generally seen in naive subsets than in memory subsets.

V lost 2 bases and J 9 bases, leaving 17 bases between the germline ends. Germline V gene data show CDR1 as MDHEN and CDR2 as SYDVKM. This CDR3 has 14 amino acids. Assay: immunoSEQ multiplex PCR; the TCRdb copy retains only in-frame clones and omits some. This sample yields roughly 760,000 clones, of which about 74% are seen a single time; 1.5% to 2% belongs to the top ten. As for this clone: The target antigen is unknown.

The sample comprised memory CD4+ T cells sorted from blood. Specified subset: CD45RA-negative fraction. The V gene is TRBV28, the J gene TRBJ2-7; no definite D call. The TCR comes from a woman aged 25 to 45 in good health. The CDR3 region is CASSLIYPLSRQYF. CDR3 DNA: TGTGCCAGCAGTTTAATCTACCCCCTTAGTAGGCAGTACTTC.